This T cell receptor beta chain was recorded in a study of blood T cells in healthy people across ages. Findings and caveats of the study: Roughly linear age-related decline in beta diversity appeared, significant by age around 36.

In its sample, this clonotype was seen a few times. The target antigen is unknown. Trimming stripped 1 base from V and 1 base from J, with 21 bases between. This CDR3 has 19 amino acids. Germline CDR1 MGHRA, CDR2 YSYEKL. The donors, aged about 6 to 95, were healthy Caucasians from Russia. The authors ran a second PCR of 7 to 11 cycles using a sample-barcoded 5' primer and a J-beta primer mix. Each CDR3 protein is one row after TCRdb ran MiXCR on the 5' RACE reads. The sample has 1,800,000 or so distinct CDR3 sequences; roughly 43% are singletons. V is TRBV4-1 and J is TRBJ2-3; a weak D match, TRBD1 (5 bases). The specimen was blood. This clonotype was sampled from a human donor in good health. This CDR3 reads CASSQGRARSLAGTDTQYF. The CDR3 nucleotides read TGCGCCAGCAGCCAAGGCAGGGCCAGGTCCCTGGCGGGCACAGATACGCAGTATTTT.